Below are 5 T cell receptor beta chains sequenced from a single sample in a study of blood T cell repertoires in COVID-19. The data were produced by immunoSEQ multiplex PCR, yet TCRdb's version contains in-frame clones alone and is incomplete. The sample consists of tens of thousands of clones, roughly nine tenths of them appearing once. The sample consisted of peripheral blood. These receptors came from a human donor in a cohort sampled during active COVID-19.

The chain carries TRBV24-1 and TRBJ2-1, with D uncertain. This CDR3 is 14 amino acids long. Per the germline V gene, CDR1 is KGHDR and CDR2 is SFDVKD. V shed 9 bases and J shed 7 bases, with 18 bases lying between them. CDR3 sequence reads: CATESFGALNEQFF. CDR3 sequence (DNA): TGTGCCACCGAGTCTTTCGGTGCATTGAATGAGCAGTTCTTC.

The CDR3 region is CASSLTSTVLEKLFF. CDR3 nucleotides: TGTGCCAGCAGTTTAACCTCGACAGTACTCGAAAAACTGTTTTTT. This chain joins TRBV28 and TRBJ1-4, with D tentatively TRBD1 (5 bases). The CDR3 totals 15 residues. Per germline, CDR1 MDHEN and CDR2 SYDVKM. V was trimmed by 2 bases and J by 8 bases, leaving 15 bases between them.

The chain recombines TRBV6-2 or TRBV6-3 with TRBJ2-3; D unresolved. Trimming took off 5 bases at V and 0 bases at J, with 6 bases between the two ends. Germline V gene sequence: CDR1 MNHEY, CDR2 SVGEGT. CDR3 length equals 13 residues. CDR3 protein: CASSPVSTDTQYF. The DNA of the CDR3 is TGTGCCAGCAGTCCCGTTAGCACAGATACGCAGTATTTT.

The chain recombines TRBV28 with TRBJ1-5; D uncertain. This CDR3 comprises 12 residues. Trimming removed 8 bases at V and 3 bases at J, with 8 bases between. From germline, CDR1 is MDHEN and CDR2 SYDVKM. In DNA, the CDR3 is TGTGCCAGCGGCAGGTACAATCAGCCCCAGCATTTT. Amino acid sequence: CASGRYNQPQHF.

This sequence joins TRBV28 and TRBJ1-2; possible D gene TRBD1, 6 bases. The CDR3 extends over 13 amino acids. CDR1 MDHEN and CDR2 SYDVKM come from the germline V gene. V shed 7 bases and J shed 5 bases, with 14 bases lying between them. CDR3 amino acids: CASKLGGVYGYTF. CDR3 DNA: TGTGCCAGCAAGTTAGGGGGTGTGTATGGCTACACCTTC.